This entry is about one TCR beta chain. The sample is drawn from a study of monozygotic twins with inflammatory bowel disease. Eight reactions per sample, run separately, yielded cDNA. TCRalpha along with TCRbeta cDNA was subjected to two nested PCRs lasting approximately 16 and 10 cycles. One entry per CDR3 protein, without DNA, is what TCRdb gives after re-calling the 5' RACE reads. This table lists fewer than 550,000 distinct CDR3 sequences. The receptor's source is a human donor with ulcerative colitis or Crohn's disease, or a healthy co-twin of an affected twin (not recorded which). The sequenced material came from blood.

The chain's CDR3 is CASRETGTEGYTF. The chain uses TRBV7-9 and TRBJ1-2; as DNA is missing, the TRBD1 call by TCRdb cannot be tested. This CDR3 has 13 amino acids. Germline V CDR1 and CDR2: SEHNR, FQNEAQ (reference sequence). Full variable domain (remainder filled in from reference TRBV7-9 and TRBJ1-2): DTGVSQNPRHKITKRGQNVTFRCDPISEHNRLYWYRQTLGQGPEFLTYFQNEAQLEKSRLLSDRFSAERPKGSFSTLEIQRTEQGDSAMYLCASRETGTEGYTFGSGTRLTVV.